The source of this T cell receptor beta chain is a study of blood T cells in healthy people across ages. With a J-beta primer mix and a sample-barcoded 5' primer, a second PCR ran 7 to 11 cycles. TCRdb independently ran MiXCR on the 5' RACE reads; one entry per CDR3 protein. This table has approximately 960,000 distinct CDR3 sequences, 25% to 35% appearing once. Germline lookup yields CDR1 MDHEN and CDR2 SYDVKM. V gave up 2 bases and J gave up 2 bases; unmatched junction bases: 5. The CDR3 contains 15 residues. The sample also formed part of further work on T cells of mothers and their children.

This chain uses TRBV28 with TRBJ1-2, with TRBD1 identical over 7 bases. The sequencing input was blood. The origin of this receptor is a woman aged 40 to 50 in good health. CDR3 protein: CASSLGATGNYGYTF. Written as DNA, the CDR3 is TGTGCCAGCAGTTTAGGGGCGACAGGGAACTATGGCTACACCTTC.